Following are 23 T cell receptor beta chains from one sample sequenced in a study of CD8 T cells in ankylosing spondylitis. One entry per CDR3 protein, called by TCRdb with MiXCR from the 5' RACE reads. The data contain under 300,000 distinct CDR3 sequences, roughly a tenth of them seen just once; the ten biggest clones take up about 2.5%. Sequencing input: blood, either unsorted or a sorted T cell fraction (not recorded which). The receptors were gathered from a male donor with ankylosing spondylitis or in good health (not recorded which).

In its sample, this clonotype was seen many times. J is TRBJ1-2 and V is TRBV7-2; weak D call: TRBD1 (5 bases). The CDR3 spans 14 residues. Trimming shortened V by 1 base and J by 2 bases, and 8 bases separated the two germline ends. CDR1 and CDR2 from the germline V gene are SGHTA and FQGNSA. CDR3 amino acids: CASSLGSGNYGYTF. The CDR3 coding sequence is TGTGCCAGCAGCTTAGGCTCAGGGAACTATGGCTACACCTTC.

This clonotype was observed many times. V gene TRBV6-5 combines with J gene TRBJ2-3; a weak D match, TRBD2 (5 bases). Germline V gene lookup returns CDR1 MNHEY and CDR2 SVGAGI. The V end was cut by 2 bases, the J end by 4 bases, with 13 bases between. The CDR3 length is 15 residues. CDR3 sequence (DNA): TGTGCCAGCAGTTACGGAAGGTCGCGGGCAGATACGCAGTATTTT. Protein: CASSYGRSRADTQYF.

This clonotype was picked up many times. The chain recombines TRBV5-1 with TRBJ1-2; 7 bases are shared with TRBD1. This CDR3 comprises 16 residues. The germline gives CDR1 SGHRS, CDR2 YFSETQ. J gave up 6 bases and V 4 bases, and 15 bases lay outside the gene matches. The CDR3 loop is CASSPGGQPSLDGYTF. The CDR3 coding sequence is TGCGCCAGCAGCCCGGGGGGACAGCCGTCCCTAGATGGCTACACCTTC.

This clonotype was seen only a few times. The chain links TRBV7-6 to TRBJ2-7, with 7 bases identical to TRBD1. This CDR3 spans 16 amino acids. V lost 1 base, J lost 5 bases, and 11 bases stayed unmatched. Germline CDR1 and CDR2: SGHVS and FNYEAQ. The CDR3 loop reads CASSLEAQRGRNEQYF. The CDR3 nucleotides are TGTGCCAGCAGCTTAGAGGCCCAGAGGGGGCGGAACGAGCAGTACTTC.

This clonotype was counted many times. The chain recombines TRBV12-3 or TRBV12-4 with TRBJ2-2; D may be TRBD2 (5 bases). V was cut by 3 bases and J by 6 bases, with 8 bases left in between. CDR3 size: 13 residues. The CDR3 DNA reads TGTGCCAGCAGTTTCGGGGATTCCGGGGAGCTGTTTTTT. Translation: CASSFGDSGELFF.

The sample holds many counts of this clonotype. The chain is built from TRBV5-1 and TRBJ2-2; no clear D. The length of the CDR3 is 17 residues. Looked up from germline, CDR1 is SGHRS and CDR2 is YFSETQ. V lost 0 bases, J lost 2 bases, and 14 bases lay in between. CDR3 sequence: CASSLDEAYSNTGELFF. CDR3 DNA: TGCGCCAGCAGCTTGGATGAGGCATACTCAAACACCGGGGAGCTGTTTTTT.

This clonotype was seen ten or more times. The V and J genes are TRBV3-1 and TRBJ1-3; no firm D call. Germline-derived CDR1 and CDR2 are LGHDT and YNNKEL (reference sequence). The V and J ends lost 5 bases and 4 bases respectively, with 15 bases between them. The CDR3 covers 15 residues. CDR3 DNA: TGTGCCAGCAGCTCCTATCTCAAGCCGGGAAACACCATATATTTT. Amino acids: CASSSYLKPGNTIYF.

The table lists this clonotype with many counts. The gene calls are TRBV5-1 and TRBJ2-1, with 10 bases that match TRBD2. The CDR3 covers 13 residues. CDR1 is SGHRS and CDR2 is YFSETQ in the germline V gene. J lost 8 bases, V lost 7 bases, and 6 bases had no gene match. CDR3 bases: TGCGCCAGCTCTCGAAGCGGGGGGGATGAGCAGTTCTTC. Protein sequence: CASSRSGGDEQFF.

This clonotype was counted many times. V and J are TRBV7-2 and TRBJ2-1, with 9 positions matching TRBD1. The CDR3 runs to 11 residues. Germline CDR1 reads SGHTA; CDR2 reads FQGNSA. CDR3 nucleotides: TGTGCAAACACAGGGGGCGATGAGCAGTTCTTC. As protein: CANTGGDEQFF.

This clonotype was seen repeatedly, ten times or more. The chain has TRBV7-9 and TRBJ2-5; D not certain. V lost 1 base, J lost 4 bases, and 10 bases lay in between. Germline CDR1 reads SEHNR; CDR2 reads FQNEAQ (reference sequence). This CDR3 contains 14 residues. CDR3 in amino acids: CASSLGYGLETQYF. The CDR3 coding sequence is TGTGCCAGCAGCTTAGGATATGGCTTAGAGACCCAGTACTTC.

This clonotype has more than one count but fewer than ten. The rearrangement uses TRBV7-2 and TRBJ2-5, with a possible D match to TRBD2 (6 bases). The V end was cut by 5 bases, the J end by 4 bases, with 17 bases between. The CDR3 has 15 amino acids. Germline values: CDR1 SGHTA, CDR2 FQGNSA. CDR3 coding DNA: TGTGCCAGCAGCCCTTTTTTTACGCGGGGAGAGACCCAGTACTTC. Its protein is CASSPFFTRGETQYF. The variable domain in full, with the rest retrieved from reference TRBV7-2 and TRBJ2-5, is GAGVSQSPSNKVTEKGKDVELRCDPISGHTALYWYRQSLGQGLEFLIYFQGNSAPDKSGLPSDRFSAERTGGSVSTLTIQRTQQEDSAVYLCASSPFFTRGETQYFGPGTRLLVL.

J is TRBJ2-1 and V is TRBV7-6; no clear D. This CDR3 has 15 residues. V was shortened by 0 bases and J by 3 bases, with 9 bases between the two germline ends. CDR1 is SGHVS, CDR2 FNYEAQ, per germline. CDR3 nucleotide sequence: TGTGCCAGCAGCTTAGCCCCGGGTAACTACAATGAGCAGTTCTTC. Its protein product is CASSLAPGNYNEQFF.

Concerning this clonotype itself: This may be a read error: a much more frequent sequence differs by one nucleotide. Here the CDR3 reads CACSQVLPGPSSNEKLFF. The CDR3 bases are TGTGCCTGCAGCCAAGTTCTCCCGGGGCCTTCATCTAATGAAAAACTGTTTTTT. The J gene is TRBJ1-4, the V gene TRBV3-2; whether TRBD1, the table's D call, matches the DNA was not checked. TRBV3-2 is shown as a pseudogene. The CDR3 has 18 amino acids.

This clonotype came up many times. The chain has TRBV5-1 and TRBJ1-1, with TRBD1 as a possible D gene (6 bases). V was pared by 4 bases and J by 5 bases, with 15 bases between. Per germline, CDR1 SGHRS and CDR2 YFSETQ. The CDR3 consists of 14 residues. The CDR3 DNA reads TGCGCCAGCAGCACCATGACAGGAAGGACTGAAGCTTTCTTT. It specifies CASSTMTGRTEAFF.

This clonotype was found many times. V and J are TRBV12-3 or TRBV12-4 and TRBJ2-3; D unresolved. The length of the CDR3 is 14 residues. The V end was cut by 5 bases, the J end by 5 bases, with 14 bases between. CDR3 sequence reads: CASSPIPTVDTQYF. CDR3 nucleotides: TGTGCCAGCAGTCCAATCCCGACTGTAGATACGCAGTATTTT.

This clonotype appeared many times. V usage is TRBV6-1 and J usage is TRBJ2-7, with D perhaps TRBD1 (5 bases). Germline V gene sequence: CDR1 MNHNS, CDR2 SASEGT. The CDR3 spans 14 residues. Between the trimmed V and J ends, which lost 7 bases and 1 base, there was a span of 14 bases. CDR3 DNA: TGTGCCAGCAAGGCCCGGACACAGTCCTACGAGCAGTACTTC. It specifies CASKARTQSYEQYF.

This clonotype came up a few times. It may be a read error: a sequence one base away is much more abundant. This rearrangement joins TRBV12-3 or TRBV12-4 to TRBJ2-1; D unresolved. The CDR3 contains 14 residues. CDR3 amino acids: CTSKVRHLDNEQFF. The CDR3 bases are TGTACCAGCAAGGTTCGACATCTCGACAATGAGCAGTTCTTC.

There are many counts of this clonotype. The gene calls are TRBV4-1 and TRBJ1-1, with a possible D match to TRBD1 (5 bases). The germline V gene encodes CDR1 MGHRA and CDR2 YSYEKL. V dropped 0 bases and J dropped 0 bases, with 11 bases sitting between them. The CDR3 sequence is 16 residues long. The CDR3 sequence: CASSQDPTGLNTEAFF. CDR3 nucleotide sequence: TGCGCCAGCAGCCAAGATCCCACAGGACTGAACACTGAAGCTTTCTTT.

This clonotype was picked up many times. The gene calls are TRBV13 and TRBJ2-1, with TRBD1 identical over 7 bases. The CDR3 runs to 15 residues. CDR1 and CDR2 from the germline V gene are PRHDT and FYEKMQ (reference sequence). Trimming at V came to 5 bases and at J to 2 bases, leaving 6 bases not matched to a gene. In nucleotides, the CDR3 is TGTGCCAGCAGCCACAGGGGCCCGGCCTACAATGAGCAGTTCTTC. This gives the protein CASSHRGPAYNEQFF.

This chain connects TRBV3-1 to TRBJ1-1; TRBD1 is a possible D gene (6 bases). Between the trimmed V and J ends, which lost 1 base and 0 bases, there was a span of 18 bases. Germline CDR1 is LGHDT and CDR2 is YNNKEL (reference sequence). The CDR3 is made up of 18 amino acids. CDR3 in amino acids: CASSQVNKVRGMNTEAFF. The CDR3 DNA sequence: TGTGCCAGCAGCCAAGTAAATAAGGTCAGGGGCATGAACACTGAAGCTTTCTTT.

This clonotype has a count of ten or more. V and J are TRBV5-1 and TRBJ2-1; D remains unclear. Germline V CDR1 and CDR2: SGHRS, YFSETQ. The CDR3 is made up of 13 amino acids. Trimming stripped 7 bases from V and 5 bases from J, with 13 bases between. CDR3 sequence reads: CASGSSPNNEQFF. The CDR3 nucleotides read TGCGCCAGCGGATCCAGTCCCAACAATGAGCAGTTCTTC.

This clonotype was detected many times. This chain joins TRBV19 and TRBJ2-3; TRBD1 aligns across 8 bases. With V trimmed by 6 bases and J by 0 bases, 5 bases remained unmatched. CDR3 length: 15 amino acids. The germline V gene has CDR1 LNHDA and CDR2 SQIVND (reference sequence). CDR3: CASRNRGTSTDTQYF. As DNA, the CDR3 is TGTGCCAGTAGAAACAGGGGGACGAGCACAGATACGCAGTATTTT.

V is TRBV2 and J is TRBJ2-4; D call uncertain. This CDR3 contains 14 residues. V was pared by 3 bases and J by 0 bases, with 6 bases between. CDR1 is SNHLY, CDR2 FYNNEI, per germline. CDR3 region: CASSDGLAKNIQYF. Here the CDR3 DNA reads TGTGCCAGCAGTGACGGGCTAGCCAAAAACATTCAGTACTTC. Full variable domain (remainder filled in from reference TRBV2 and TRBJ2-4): EPEVTQTPSHQVTQMGQEVILRCVPISNHLYFYWYRQILGQKVEFLVSFYNNEISEKSEIFDDQFSVERPDGSNFTLKIRSTKLEDSAMYFCASSDGLAKNIQYFGAGTRLSVL.